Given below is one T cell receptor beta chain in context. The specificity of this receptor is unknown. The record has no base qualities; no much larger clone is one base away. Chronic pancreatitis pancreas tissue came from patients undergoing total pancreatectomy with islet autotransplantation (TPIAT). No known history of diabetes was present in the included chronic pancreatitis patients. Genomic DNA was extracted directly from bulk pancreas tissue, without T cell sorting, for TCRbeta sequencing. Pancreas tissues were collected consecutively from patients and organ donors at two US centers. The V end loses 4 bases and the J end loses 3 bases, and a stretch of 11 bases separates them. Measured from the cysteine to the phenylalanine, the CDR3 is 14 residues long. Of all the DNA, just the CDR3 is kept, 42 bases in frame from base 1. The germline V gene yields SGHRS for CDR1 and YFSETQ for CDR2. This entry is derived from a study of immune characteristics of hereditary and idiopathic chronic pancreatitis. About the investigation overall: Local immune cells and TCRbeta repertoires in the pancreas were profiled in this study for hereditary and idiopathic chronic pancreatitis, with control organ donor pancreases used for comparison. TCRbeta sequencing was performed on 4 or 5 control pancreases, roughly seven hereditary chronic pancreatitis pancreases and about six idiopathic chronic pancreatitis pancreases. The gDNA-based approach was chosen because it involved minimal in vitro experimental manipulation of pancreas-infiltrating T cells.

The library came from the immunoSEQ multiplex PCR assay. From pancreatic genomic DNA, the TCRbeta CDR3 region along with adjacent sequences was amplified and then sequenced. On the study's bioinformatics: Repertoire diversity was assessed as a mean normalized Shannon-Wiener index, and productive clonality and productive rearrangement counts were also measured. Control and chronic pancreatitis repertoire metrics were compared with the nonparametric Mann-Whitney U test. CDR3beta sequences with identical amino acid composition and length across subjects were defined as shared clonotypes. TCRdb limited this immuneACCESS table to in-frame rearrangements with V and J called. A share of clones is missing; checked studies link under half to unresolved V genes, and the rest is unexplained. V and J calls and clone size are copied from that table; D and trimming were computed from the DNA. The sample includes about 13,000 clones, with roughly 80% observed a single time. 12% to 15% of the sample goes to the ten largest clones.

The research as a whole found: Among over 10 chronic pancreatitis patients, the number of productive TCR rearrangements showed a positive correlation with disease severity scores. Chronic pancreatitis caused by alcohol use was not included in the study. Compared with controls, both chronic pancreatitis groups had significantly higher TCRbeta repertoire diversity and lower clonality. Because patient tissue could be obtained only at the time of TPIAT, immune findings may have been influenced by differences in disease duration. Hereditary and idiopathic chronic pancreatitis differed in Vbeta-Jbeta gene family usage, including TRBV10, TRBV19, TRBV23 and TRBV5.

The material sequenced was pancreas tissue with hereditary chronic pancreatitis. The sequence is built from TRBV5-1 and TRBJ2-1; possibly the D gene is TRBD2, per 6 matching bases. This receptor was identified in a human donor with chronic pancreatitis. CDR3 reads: CASSLYSGYNEQFF. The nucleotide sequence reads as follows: TGCGCCAGCAGCCTCTATAGCGGCTACAATGAGCAGTTCTTC.